A single T cell receptor (beta chain) is shown here with its context. What it recognizes is unknown. With 60 Vbeta and 13 Jbeta primers, the PCR was carried out. Assay used: immunoSEQ multiplex PCR; TCRdb lists only in-frame clones, some missing. The data hold some 190,000 clones, with around four fifths observed a single time. CDR3 length: 11 residues. Germline V CDR1 and CDR2: MNHNY, SVGAGI (reference sequence). The V gene lost 6 bases and the J gene lost 3 bases, with 5 bases spanning the gap. The data are from a study of cytomegalovirus exposure and HLA in healthy donors. Overall study findings and caveats: In an earlier analysis, most TCR beta V segments were productive about 90% or about 30% of the time.

This rearrangement joins TRBV6-6 to TRBJ1-2; D remains unclear. This clonotype was sampled from a boy between 2 and 10 years old in good health and CMV-seronegative. Sample: PBMCs. The CDR3 DNA reads TGTGCCAGCAGCCCGGACTATGGCTACACCTTC. Translated, it gives CASSPDYGYTF.